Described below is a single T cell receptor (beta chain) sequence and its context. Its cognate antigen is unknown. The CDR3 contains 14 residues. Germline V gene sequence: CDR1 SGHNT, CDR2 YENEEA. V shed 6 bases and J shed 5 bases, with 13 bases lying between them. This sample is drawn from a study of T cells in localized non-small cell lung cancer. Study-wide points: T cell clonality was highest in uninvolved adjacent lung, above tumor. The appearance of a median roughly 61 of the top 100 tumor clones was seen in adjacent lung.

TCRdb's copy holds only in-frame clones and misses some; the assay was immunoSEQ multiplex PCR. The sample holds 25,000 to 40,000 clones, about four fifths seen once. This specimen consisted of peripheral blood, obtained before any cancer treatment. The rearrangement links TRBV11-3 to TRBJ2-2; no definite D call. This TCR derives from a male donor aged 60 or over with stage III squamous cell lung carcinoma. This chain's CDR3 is CASSPLSQTGELFF. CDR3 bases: TGTGCCAGCAGTCCCCTTTCCCAGACCGGGGAGCTGTTTTTT.